This T cell receptor (beta chain) is drawn from a study of T cells after yellow fever vaccination. This clonotype was observed at least ten times. This CDR3 region has 17 residues. Losses at the gene ends were 0 bases for V and 6 bases for J; bases not matched to a gene: 12. Germline CDR1 DFQATT, CDR2 SNEGSKA (reference sequence). TCRdb re-called the 5' RACE reads with MiXCR, one entry per CDR3 protein. The repertoire holds hundreds of thousands of distinct CDR3 sequences, with roughly 12% as singletons. The clonotype comes from a man under 40 who received the YFV17D yellow fever vaccine. The chain employs TRBV20-1 and TRBJ2-7, with 12 bases matching TRBD2. Material: PBMCs, obtained on the day of the yellow fever booster vaccination. The CDR3 DNA sequence: TGCAGTGCTAGAGACGCCCGGACTAGCGGGAATATGGGCGAGCAGTACTTC. This gives the protein CSARDARTSGNMGEQYF.